This TCR beta chain came from a study of neurological immune-mediated disorders (dated by TCRdb to the late 2010s). Regarding the study in general: Peripheral blood TCR-beta repertoires from HTLV-I-associated myelopathy (HAM/TSP) patients, multiple sclerosis patients and healthy controls were compared by UMI-based sequencing. Of the approximately 66 subjects in the cohort, some 15 were HAM/TSP patients, about 34 were multiple sclerosis patients, and some 20 were healthy controls. The 90 to 110 TCR-beta libraries included longitudinal samples, technical triplicates and paired sorted CD4+ and CD8+ T-cell subsets alongside PBMC samples. On the study overall, not on this receptor specifically: TCR clonal expansion was highest in HAM/TSP patients and lowest in MS patients, with MS patients falling below even healthy controls. No identical CDR3 amino acid sequences were found to be shared among expanded clones across subjects, suggesting that TCR-beta repertoires were private in all groups.

CDR1 and CDR2 are drawn from the germline V gene (reference sequence): MNHEY, SMNVEV. The germline V and J ends show losses of 5 bases and 6 bases respectively, and no gene match explains 10 bases of the junction. There are 14 amino acids in the CDR3, from cysteine to phenylalanine inclusive. Of the read, only the CDR3 DNA is kept; its 42 bases are in frame from base 1. This clonotype was observed many times. Its antigen is still unknown. The sample holds no much larger clone one base away, and base qualities are not on file. To synthesize cDNA, template-switch 5'RACE was performed with a primer carrying a 10-nucleotide random unique molecular identifier so that each TCR transcript was tagged. Every sequencing run covered 15-18 subjects and yielded more than 180 million TCR-beta sequences. The RNeasy kit was used for extraction of total RNA. The KAPA Real-time Library Amplification kit was used to amplify TCR-beta VDJ regions with primers targeting the TCR constant region and the 5'RACE anchor. A first PCR added sample indexes and Illumina adaptors, and a second PCR then raised library yield. After purification with Ampure beads, the TCR product of roughly 650 bp was size-selected on a 2% E-gel SizeSelection system. Before pooling, libraries had their quality checked on a Bioanalyzer, their concentration measured with Qubit, and their quantity determined with the Kapa Library Quantification kit. Libraries were sequenced paired-end 2 x 150 bp on an Illumina HiSeq 2500. To increase sequence diversity, roughly 24-32% phiX was spiked into each library pool. The authors' pipeline ran thus. The quality-filtered reads were processed with the UMI-based MiGEC pipeline, whose error correction step removed more than 80% of the raw TCR sequences. VDJ genes were aligned to IMGT germline references, and clonotypes were defined by unique CDR3 amino acid sequence plus V-J genes. Clonal expansion, Shannon diversity and CDR3 relatedness were evaluated with VDJtools (CalcPairwiseDistances, ClusterSamples), while phylogenetic trees were built in CLCbio workbench. Clones with at least 8 unique UMIs were defined as expanded, with this threshold being based on coefficient-of-variation modelling across technical triplicates. The public reads were run again by TCRdb, first through fastp at Q25 and then through MiXCR, and only productive beta chains were kept. Duplicate CDR3 protein sequences are folded into a single record with the most common DNA and genes. TCRdb assigned the V and J calls; the authors' analysis was not used. Within this sample are roughly 36,000 distinct CDR3 sequences, with 11% to 15% of them counted one time only. In total, the top ten clones hold around 27% of the sample.

For unsorted PBMC libraries, 2 million PBMCs were used after storage in RNAlater at -80 degrees C until RNA extraction. Peripheral blood was subjected to Ficoll-Hypaque density gradient centrifugation to isolate PBMCs, which were then cryopreserved in liquid nitrogen. The sequencing sample was made of PBMCs. The chain employs TRBV27 and TRBJ2-7; TRBD1 agrees with 7 junctional bases. The TCR comes from a woman in her 50s with HTLV-1-associated myelopathy (HAM/TSP). The DNA reads TGTGCCAGCAGTCAATACACCGGGACAGCCGAGCAGTACTTC. Its protein is CASSQYTGTAEQYF.